This T cell receptor (beta chain) was documented in a study of CD4+ T cells in melanoma. Broader study findings: CD8+ T cell, macrophage and B cell function reportedly correlated with neoantigen-specific CD4+ T cells. Reportedly, melanoma neoantigen-specific CD4+ T cells showed varied differentiation states.

This CDR3 spans 15 amino acids. Germline V CDR1 and CDR2: SSHAT, FNYEAQ (reference sequence). A word on this clone: The antigen is not known. A junction end diverges from the germline sequence, so it may reflect a read error.

Repertoires were generated with immunoSEQ multiplex PCR, while TCRdb's copy carries only in-frame clones and drops some. Of some 16,000 clones in the sample, around 77% are singletons; the top ten hold approximately 12%. This receptor was taken from a human donor with melanoma. Sequencing was done on a sample of cells from a culture (not recorded whether cultured in vitro). The chain has TRBV7-7 and TRBJ2-2, with D unclear. The CDR3 loop reads CASSSVGYGTGELFF. CDR3 nucleotide sequence: TGTGCTAGCAGCTCTGTGGGATACGGCACCGGGGAGCTGTTTTTT.